This T cell receptor (beta chain) was sequenced for a study of blood T cells in healthy people across ages. Sample-barcoded 5' priming and a J-beta primer mix drove a second PCR of roughly 7 to 11 cycles. TCRdb used MiXCR to reprocess the 5' RACE reads, holding one entry per CDR3 protein. The sample holds around 820,000 distinct CDR3 sequences; 25% are singletons and the top ten take 3% to 4%. This CDR3 is 13 amino acids long. Germline V gives CDR1 LGHNA, CDR2 YSLEER. This clonotype has a handful of counts. The junction differs from germline at one of its ends, possibly a read error. Separately, the same data were catalogued under a study of T cells of mothers and their children. That source reports: Samples came from a few healthy Caucasian mothers and their six children. Each mother yielded more than 8.5 million TCR beta CDR3 reads. Each child yielded a few million reads.

The V call is TRBV4-3, the J call TRBJ1-2, with D unresolved. Source material: blood. The receptor was derived from a boy between 5 and 17 years old in good health. Written as DNA, the CDR3 is TGCGCCAGCAGCCCTGCACGTGACTACGGCTACACCTTC. This gives the protein CASSPARDYGYTF.